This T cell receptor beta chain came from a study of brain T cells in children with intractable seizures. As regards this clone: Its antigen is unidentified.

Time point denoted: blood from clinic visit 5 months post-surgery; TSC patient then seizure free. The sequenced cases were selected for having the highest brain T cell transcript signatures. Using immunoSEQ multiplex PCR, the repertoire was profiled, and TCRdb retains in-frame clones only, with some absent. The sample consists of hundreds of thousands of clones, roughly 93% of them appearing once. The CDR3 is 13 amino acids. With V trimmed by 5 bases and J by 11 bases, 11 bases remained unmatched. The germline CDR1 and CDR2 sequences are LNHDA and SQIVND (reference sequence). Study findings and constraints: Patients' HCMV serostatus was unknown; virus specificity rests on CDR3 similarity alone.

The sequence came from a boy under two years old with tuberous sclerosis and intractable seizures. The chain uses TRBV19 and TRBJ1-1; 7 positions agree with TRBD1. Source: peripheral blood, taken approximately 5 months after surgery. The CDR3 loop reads CASSLSQGRAAFF. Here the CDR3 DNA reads TGTGCCAGTAGTCTCTCACAGGGGCGTGCGGCTTTCTTT.